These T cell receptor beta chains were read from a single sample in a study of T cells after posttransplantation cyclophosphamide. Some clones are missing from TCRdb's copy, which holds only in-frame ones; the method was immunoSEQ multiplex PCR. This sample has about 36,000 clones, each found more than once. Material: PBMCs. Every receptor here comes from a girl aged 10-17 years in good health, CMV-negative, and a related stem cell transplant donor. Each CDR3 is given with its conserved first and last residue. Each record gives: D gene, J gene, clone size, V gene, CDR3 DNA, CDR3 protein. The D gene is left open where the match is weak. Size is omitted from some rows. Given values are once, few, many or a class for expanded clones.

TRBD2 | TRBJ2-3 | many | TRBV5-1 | TGCGCCAGCAGCGTAGGGACTAGCGGGAAACGTAACCTACATTTT | CASSVGTSGKRNLHF
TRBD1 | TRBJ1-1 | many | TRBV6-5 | TGTGCCAGCAGTTACGGACAGGGGCCGAACACTGAAGCTTTCTTT | CASSYGQGPNTEAFF
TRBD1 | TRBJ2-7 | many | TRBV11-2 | TGTGCCAGCAGCCGGGGGACAGGGCCCACCTACGAGCAGTACTTC | CASSRGTGPTYEQYF
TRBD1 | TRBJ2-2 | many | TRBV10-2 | TGCGCCAGCAGTCTGGTGGGACAGGGGGACACCGGGGAGCTGTTTTTT | CASSLVGQGDTGELFF
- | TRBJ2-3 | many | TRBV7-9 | TGTGCCAGCAGCTATAGCGGTCCCACAGATACGCAGTATTTT | CASSYSGPTDTQYF
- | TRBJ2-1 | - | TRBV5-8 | TGTGCCAGTTCCACCGGGGTCCTTAGGGACAATGAGCAGTTCTTC | CASSTGVLRDNEQFF
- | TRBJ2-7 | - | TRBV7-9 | TGTGCCAGCAGCTTACCAGAGCGCGAGCAGTACTTC | CASSLPEREQYF
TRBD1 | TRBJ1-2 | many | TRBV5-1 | TGCGCCAGCAGCTTAAGACGAACAGGGGGCATCTATGGCTACACCTTC | CASSLRRTGGIYGYTF
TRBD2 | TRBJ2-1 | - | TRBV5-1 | TGCGCCAGCAGCTCTAGCGGGGGGCGGTCCGATGAGCAGTTCTTC | CASSSSGGRSDEQFF
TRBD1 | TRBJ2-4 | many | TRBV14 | TGTGCCAGCAGCCAAGTGGACAGGGGGGACATTCAGTACTTC | CASSQVDRGDIQYF